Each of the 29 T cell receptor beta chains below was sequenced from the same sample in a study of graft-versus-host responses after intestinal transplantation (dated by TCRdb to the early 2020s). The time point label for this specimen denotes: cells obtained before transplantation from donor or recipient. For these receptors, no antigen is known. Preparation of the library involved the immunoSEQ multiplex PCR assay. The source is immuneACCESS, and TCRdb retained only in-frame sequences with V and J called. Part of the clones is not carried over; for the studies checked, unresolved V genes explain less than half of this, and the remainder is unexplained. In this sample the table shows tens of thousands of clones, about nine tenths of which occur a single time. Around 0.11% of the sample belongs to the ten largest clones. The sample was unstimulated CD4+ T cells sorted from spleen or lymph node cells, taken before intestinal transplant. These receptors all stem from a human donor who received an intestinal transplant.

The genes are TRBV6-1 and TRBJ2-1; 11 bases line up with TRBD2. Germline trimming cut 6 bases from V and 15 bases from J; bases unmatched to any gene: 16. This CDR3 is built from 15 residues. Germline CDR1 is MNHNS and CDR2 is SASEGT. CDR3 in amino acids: CASRLAGGPLFSPFF. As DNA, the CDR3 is TGTGCCAGCAGGCTAGCGGGGGGACCCCTCTTTAGCCCGTTCTTC.

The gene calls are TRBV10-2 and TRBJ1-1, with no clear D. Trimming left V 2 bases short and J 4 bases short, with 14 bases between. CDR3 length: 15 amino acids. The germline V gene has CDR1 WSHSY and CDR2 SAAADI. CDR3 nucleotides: TGCGCCAGCAGTGAGGGGAGAGGGTGGGGCACTGAAGCTTTCTTT. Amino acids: CASSEGRGWGTEAFF.

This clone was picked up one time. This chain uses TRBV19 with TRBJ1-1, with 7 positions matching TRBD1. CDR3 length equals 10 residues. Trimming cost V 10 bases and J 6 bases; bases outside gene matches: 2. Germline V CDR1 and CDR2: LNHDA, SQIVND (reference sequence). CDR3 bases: TGTGCCATGCAGGGGGCTGAAGCTTTCTTT. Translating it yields CAMQGAEAFF.

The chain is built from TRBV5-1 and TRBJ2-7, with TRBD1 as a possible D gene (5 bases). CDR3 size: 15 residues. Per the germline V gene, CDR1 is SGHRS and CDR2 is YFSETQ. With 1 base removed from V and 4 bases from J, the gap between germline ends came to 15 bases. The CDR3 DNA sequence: TGCGCCAGCAGCTTGACCGGCCAGGGCCCTTACGAGCAGTACTTC. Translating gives CASSLTGQGPYEQYF.

The CDR3 DNA reads as TGTGCCAGCAGCGTAGTCTGGCAGGCTAGGGGCGGGGAGCTGTTTTTT. Encoded protein: CASSVVWQARGGELFF. The chain recombines TRBV9 with TRBJ2-2; D perhaps matches TRBD1 (5 bases). The CDR3 runs 16 residues. Between the trimmed V and J ends, which lost 0 bases and 7 bases, there was a span of 16 bases. Germline lookup yields CDR1 SGDLS and CDR2 YYNGEE.

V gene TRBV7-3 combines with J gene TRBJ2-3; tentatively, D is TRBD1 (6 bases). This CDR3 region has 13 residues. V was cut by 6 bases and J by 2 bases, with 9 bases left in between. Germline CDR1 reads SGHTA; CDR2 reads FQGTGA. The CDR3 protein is CASSRDTTDTQYF. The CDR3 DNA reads TGTGCCAGCAGTCGGGACACCACAGATACGCAGTATTTT.

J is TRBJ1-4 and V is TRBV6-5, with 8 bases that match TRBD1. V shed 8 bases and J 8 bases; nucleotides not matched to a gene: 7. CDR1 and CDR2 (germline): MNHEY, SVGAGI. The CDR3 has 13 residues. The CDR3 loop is CASSPRGREKLFF. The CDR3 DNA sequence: TGTGCCAGCTCCCCCAGGGGGCGGGAAAAACTGTTTTTT.

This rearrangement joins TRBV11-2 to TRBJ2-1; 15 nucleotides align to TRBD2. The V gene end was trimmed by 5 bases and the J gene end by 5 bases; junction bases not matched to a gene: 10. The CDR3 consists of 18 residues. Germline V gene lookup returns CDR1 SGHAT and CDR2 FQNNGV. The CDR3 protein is CASSPRLGLAGGDNEQFF. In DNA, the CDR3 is TGTGCCAGCAGCCCTCGACTCGGACTAGCGGGGGGGGACAATGAGCAGTTCTTC. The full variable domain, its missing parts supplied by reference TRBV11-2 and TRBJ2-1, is EAGVAQSPRYKIIEKRQSVAFWCNPISGHATLYWYQQILGQGPKLLIQFQNNGVVDDSQLPKDRFSAERLKGVDSTLKIQPAKLEDSAVYLCASSPRLGLAGGDNEQFFGPGTRLTVL.

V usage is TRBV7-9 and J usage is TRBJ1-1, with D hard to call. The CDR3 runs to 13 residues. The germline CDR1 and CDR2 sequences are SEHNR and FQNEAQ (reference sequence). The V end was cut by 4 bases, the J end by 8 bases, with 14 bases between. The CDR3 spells CASSSSRQAEAFF. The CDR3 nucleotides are TGTGCCAGCAGCTCCTCCAGGCAGGCCGAAGCTTTCTTT.

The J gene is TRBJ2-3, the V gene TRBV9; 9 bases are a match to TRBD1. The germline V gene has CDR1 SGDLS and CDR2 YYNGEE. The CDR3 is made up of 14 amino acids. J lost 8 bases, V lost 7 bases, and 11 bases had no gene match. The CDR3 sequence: CASGGGQGFGTQYF. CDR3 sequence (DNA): TGTGCCAGCGGGGGGGGACAGGGTTTCGGTACGCAGTATTTT.

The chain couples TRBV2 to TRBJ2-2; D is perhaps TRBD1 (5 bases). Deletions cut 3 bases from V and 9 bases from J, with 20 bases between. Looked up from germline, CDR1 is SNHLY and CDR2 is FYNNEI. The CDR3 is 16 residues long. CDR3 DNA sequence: TGTGCCAGCAGTGAGATGTGGGGCCTGGTTGACAGGGAGCTGTTTTTT. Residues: CASSEMWGLVDRELFF.

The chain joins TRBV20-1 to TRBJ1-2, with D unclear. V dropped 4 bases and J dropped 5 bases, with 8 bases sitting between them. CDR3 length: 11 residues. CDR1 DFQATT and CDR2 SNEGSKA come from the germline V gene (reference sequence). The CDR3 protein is CSATSGYGYTF. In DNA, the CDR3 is TGCAGTGCTACTTCGGGATATGGCTACACCTTC.

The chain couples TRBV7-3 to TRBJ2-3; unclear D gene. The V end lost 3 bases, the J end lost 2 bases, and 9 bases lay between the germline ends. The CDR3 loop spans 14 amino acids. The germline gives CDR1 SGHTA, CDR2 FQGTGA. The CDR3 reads CASSLGHHTDTQYF. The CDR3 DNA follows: TGTGCCAGCAGCTTGGGCCACCACACAGATACGCAGTATTTT.

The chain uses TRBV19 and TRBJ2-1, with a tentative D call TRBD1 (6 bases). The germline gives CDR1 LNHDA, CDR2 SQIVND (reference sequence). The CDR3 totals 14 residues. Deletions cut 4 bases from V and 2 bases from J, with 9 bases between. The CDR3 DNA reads TGTGCCAGTAGTAGACAGGTTACCTACAATGAGCAGTTCTTC. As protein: CASSRQVTYNEQFF.

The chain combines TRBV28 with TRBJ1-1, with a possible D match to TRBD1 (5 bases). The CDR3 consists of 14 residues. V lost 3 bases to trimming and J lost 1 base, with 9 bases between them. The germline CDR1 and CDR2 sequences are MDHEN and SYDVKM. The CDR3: CASSFGGTNTEAFF. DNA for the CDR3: TGTGCCAGCAGTTTTGGAGGGACGAACACTGAAGCTTTCTTT. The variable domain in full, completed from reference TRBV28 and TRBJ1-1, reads DVKVTQSSRYLVKRTGEKVFLECVQDMDHENMFWYRQDPGLGLRLIYFSYDVKMKEKGDIPEGYSVSREKKERFSLILESASTNQTSMYLCASSFGGTNTEAFFGQGTRLTVV.

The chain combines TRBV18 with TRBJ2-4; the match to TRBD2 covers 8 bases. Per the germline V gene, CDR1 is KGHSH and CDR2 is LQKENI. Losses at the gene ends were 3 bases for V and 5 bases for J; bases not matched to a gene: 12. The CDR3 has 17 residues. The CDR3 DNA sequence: TGTGCCAGCTCACCCATTCCGGGGGGGCGGTTTGAAAACATTCAGTACTTC. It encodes CASSPIPGGRFENIQYF. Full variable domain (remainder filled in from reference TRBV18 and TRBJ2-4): NAGVMQNPRHLVRRRGQEARLRCSPMKGHSHVYWYRQLPEEGLKFMVYLQKENIIDESGMPKERFSAEFPKEGPSILRIQQVVRGDSAAYFCASSPIPGGRFENIQYFGAGTRLSVL.

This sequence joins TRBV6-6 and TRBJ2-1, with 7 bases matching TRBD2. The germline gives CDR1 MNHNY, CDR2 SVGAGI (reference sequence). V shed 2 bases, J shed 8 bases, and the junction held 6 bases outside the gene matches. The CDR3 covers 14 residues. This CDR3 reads CASSYGTISDEQFF. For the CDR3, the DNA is TGTGCCAGCAGTTACGGGACTATCTCCGATGAGCAGTTCTTC.

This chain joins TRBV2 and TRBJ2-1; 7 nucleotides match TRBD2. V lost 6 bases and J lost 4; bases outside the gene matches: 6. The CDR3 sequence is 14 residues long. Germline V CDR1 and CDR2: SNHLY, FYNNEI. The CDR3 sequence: CASRSSGGYNEQFF. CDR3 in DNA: TGTGCCAGCAGGTCTAGCGGAGGATACAATGAGCAGTTCTTC.

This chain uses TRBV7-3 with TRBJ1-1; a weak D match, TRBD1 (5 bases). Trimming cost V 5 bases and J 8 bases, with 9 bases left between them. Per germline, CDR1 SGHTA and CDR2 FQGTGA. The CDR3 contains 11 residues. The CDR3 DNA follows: TGTGCCAGCAGCGCAGGGAAGGAAGCTTTCTTT. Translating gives CASSAGKEAFF.

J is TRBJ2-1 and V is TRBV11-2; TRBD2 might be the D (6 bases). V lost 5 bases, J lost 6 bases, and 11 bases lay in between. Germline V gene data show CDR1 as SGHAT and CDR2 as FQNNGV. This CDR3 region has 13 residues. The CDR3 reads CASSPGTGNEQFF. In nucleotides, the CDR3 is TGTGCCAGCAGCCCTGGGACTGGCAATGAGCAGTTCTTC.

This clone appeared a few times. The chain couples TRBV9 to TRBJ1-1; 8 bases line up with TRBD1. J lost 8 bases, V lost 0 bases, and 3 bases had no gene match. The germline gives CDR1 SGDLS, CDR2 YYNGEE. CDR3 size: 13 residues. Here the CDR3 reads CASSVEQGAEAFF. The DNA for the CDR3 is TGTGCCAGCAGCGTAGAGCAGGGGGCCGAAGCTTTCTTT.

For the CDR3, the DNA is TGCGCCAGCAGCTCGGACAGGGGCGGGAATTCACCCCTCCACTTT. Translating gives CASSSDRGGNSPLHF. J is TRBJ1-6 and V is TRBV5-1, with 9 bases matching TRBD1. V gave up 3 bases and J gave up 7 bases; unmatched junction bases: 5. Germline CDR1 reads SGHRS; CDR2 reads YFSETQ. This CDR3 has 15 residues.

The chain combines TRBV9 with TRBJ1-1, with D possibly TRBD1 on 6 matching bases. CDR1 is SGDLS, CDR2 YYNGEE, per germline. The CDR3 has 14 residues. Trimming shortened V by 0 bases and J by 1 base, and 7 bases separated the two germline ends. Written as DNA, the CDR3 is TGTGCCAGCAGCGTAGAACAGGGGAACACTGAAGCTTTCTTT. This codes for CASSVEQGNTEAFF.

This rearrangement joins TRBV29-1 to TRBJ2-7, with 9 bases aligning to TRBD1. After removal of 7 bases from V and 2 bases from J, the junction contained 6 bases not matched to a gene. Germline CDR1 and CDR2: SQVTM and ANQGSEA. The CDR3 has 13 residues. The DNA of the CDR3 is TGCAGCGCAGCCGGGGACAGGGCCTACGAGCAGTACTTC. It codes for CSAAGDRAYEQYF.

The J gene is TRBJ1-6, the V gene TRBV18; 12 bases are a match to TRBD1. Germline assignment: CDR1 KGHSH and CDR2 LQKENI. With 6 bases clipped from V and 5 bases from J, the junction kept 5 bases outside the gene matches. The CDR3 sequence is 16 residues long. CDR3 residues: CASSLGQGANNSPLHF. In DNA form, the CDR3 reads TGTGCCAGCTCGTTGGGACAGGGGGCTAATAATTCACCCCTCCACTTT.

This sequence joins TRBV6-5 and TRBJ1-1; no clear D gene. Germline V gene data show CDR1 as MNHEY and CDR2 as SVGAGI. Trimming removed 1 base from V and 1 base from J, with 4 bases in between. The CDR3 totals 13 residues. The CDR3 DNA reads TGTGCCAGCAGTTACTTGCGGAACACTGAAGCTTTCTTT. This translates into CASSYLRNTEAFF.

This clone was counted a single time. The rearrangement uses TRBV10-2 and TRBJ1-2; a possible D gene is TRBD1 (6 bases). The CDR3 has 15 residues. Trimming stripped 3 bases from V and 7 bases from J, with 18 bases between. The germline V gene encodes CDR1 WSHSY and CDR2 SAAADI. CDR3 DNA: TGCGCCAGCAGTGAAGGCAGGGGATGGGGAGTTGGCTACACCTTC. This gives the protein CASSEGRGWGVGYTF.

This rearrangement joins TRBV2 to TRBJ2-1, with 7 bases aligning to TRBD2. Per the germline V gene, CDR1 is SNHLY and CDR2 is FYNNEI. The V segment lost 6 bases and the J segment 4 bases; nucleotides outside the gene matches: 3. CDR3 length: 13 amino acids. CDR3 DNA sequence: TGTGCCAGCAGCCTCGGGGGGTACAATGAGCAGTTCTTC. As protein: CASSLGGYNEQFF.

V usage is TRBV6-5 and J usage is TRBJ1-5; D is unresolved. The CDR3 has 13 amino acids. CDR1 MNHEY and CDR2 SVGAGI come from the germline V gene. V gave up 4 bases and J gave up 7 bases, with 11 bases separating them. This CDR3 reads CASSSREGQPQHF. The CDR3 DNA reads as TGTGCCAGCAGTTCCAGAGAGGGCCAGCCCCAGCATTTT.